Detailed here is one T cell receptor beta chain. The data stem from a study of cytomegalovirus exposure and HLA in healthy donors. Study-level information: For the approximately 430 genotyped donors, 75% to 90% fell within the Caucasian-associated ancestry cluster.

The PCR was carried out with 60 Vbeta primers and 13 Jbeta primers. Sequenced by immunoSEQ multiplex PCR; TCRdb stores in-frame clones only, minus some. The sample consists of under 250,000 clones, 82% of them appearing once. This CDR3 is built from 15 residues. The germline V gene encodes CDR1 SGDLS and CDR2 YYNGEE. V lost 6 bases and J lost 0; bases outside the gene matches: 5. The TCR was taken from a man aged 35 to 55 in good health and CMV-seropositive. The sequenced material came from PBMCs. The V gene is TRBV9, the J gene TRBJ2-3, with 9 bases fitting TRBD2. CDR3: CASKASGVSTDTQYF. The CDR3, as DNA: TGTGCCAGCAAGGCTAGCGGGGTTAGCACAGATACGCAGTATTTT.